Presented here are 17 T cell receptor beta chains from one specimen sequenced in a study of blood T cell repertoires in COVID-19. TCRdb keeps only in-frame clones here, not all; method: immunoSEQ multiplex PCR. The top ten clones hold 10% to 13% of a sample with about 160,000 clones, about 86% of them seen once. Sequenced: peripheral blood. The receptors originated from a woman in her 70s with COVID-19, enrolled during active disease.

The genes are TRBV19 and TRBJ1-4; perhaps TRBD1 as D (6 bases). From germline, CDR1 is LNHDA and CDR2 SQIVND (reference sequence). Trimming stripped 3 bases from V and 6 bases from J, with 17 bases between. This CDR3 spans 16 amino acids. The DNA for the CDR3 is TGTGCCAGTAGTATCGGAGGTGGCGCAGGGGATGAAAAACTGTTTTTT. Protein sequence: CASSIGGGAGDEKLFF.

This chain uses TRBV2 with TRBJ2-3; D is ambiguous. CDR3 size: 14 residues. CDR1 is SNHLY and CDR2 is FYNNEI in the germline V gene. V was clipped by 6 bases and J by 2 bases, with 12 bases between them. The CDR3 protein is CASRSTRYTDTQYF. CDR3 nucleotides: TGTGCCAGCAGGTCGACACGGTACACAGATACGCAGTATTTT.

The chain employs TRBV2 and TRBJ2-1, with D unresolved. Per germline, CDR1 SNHLY and CDR2 FYNNEI. The CDR3 sequence is 11 residues long. Trimming removed 6 bases at V and 5 bases at J, with 5 bases between. CDR3 in amino acids: CASSKNNEQFF. CDR3 nucleotides: TGTGCCAGCAGCAAAAACAATGAGCAGTTCTTC.

The J gene is TRBJ1-4, the V gene TRBV7-9; 9 nucleotides agree with TRBD1. The CDR3 covers 14 residues. V dropped 5 bases and J dropped 5; count of bases not matched to a gene: 3. Germline-derived CDR1 and CDR2 are SEHNR and FQNEAQ (reference sequence). CDR3 sequence (DNA): TGTGCCAGCAGCCCTGGACAGGGGAATGAAAAACTGTTTTTT. This codes for CASSPGQGNEKLFF. Full variable domain (missing parts from reference TRBV7-9 and TRBJ1-4): DTGVSQNPRHKITKRGQNVTFRCDPISEHNRLYWYRQTLGQGPEFLTYFQNEAQLEKSRLLSDRFSAERPKGSFSTLEIQRTEQGDSAMYLCASSPGQGNEKLFFGSGTQLSVL.

The chain links TRBV28 to TRBJ1-4; the match to TRBD1 covers 8 bases. Trimming at V came to 6 bases and at J to 5 bases, leaving 8 bases not matched to a gene. The CDR3 length is 15 residues. The germline gives CDR1 MDHEN, CDR2 SYDVKM. The CDR3 nucleotides are TGTGCCAGCAGCCATACAGGGGGGGTCAATGAAAAACTGTTTTTT. This sequence encodes CASSHTGGVNEKLFF.

This clone appeared a few times. The chain has TRBV7-3 and TRBJ2-7; 8 bases are a match to TRBD2. CDR3 size: 15 residues. V was clipped by 3 bases and J by 4 bases; unmatched bases: 8. CDR1 and CDR2 (germline): SGHTA, FQGTGA. CDR3 sequence: CASSFAGGAQYEQYF. CDR3 DNA: TGTGCCAGCAGCTTTGCCGGGGGGGCCCAATACGAGCAGTACTTC.

Written as DNA, the CDR3 is TGTGCCAGCAGGACTCAGGGGGCGGGTATCGCTTTCTTT. It encodes CASRTQGAGIAFF. The genes are TRBV27 and TRBJ1-1, with TRBD1 matching over 8 bases. V gave up 6 bases and J gave up 11 bases; unmatched junction bases: 11. The CDR3 contains 13 residues. The germline V gene has CDR1 MNHEY and CDR2 SMNVEV (reference sequence).

The chain links TRBV27 to TRBJ1-2, with D perhaps matching TRBD1 (6 bases). The CDR3 runs to 12 residues. Trimming took off 8 bases at V and 7 bases at J, with 14 bases between the two ends. Germline-derived CDR1 and CDR2 are MNHEY and SMNVEV (reference sequence). CDR3 DNA sequence: TGTGCCAGCTCTGGGGGGGGCGGTGGCTACACCTTC. Amino acids: CASSGGGGGYTF.

The chain uses TRBV10-3 and TRBJ2-7; D possibly corresponds to TRBD1 (6 bases). Trimming pared 4 bases from V and 3 bases from J, leaving 16 bases between. The CDR3 consists of 15 residues. CDR1 is ENHRY, CDR2 SYGVKD, per germline. CDR3 residues: CAISGAPGQSYEQYF. CDR3 nucleotide sequence: TGTGCCATCAGTGGTGCTCCGGGACAAAGCTACGAGCAGTACTTC.

The V and J genes are TRBV7-9 and TRBJ2-2; 7 bases are a match to TRBD1. CDR1 is SEHNR, CDR2 FQNEAQ, per germline (reference sequence). With V trimmed by 5 bases and J by 7 bases, 4 bases remained unmatched. The CDR3 is 13 residues long. CDR3 residues: CASSGQVVGELFF. In nucleotides, the CDR3 is TGTGCCAGCAGCGGACAGGTTGTCGGGGAGCTGTTTTTT.

The rearrangement uses TRBV28 and TRBJ1-4; 8 bases agree with TRBD1. The V gene end was trimmed by 7 bases and the J gene end by 8 bases; junction bases not matched to a gene: 6. Per germline, CDR1 MDHEN and CDR2 SYDVKM. The CDR3 has 13 residues. CDR3 nucleotide sequence: TGTGCCAGCAACTTGGGACAGGACGAAAAACTGTTTTTT. Translated, it gives CASNLGQDEKLFF.

This chain links TRBV6-5 with TRBJ2-4; D call uncertain. This CDR3 comprises 14 residues. The germline CDR1 and CDR2 sequences are MNHEY and SVGAGI. Trimming stripped 5 bases from V and 0 bases from J, with 8 bases between. CDR3 amino acids: CASSRDLAKNIQYF. CDR3 bases: TGTGCCAGCAGTAGAGATTTAGCCAAAAACATTCAGTACTTC.

In its sample, this clone was seen once. This rearrangement joins TRBV19 to TRBJ1-1; possible D gene TRBD1, 5 bases. Deletions cut 4 bases from V and 5 bases from J, with 17 bases between. The CDR3 consists of 15 residues. Germline V gives CDR1 LNHDA, CDR2 SQIVND (reference sequence). CDR3 protein: CASSKTPRGGTEAFF. CDR3 sequence (DNA): TGTGCCAGTAGTAAGACCCCAAGGGGCGGTACTGAAGCTTTCTTT.

The chain links TRBV5-1 to TRBJ2-3; maybe TRBD2 (6 bases). The CDR3 is 16 amino acids. The germline CDR1 and CDR2 sequences are SGHRS and YFSETQ. V was trimmed by 2 bases and J by 2 bases, leaving 15 bases between them. CDR3 nucleotides: TGCGCCAGCAGCTTAAACCCTGGAGGGAACACAGATACGCAGTATTTT. It encodes CASSLNPGGNTDTQYF.

CDR3 coding DNA: TGTGCCAGCAGTTACAGGGGTGTTAACACTGAAGCTTTCTTT. The encoded protein is CASSYRGVNTEAFF. J is TRBJ1-1 and V is TRBV6-2 or TRBV6-3; possibly TRBD1 for D (5 bases). The CDR3 runs to 14 residues. Germline CDR1 is MNHEY and CDR2 is SVGEGT. Trimming removed 2 bases from V and 2 bases from J, with 9 bases in between.

This clone has more than one count but fewer than ten. The J gene is TRBJ1-2, the V gene TRBV7-2, with 7 positions matching TRBD1. Germline lookup yields CDR1 SGHTA and CDR2 FQGNSA. The CDR3 length is 15 residues. J gave up 4 bases and V 3 bases, and 8 bases lay outside the gene matches. The CDR3 sequence is CASSLTGKSSYGYTF. In nucleotides, the CDR3 is TGTGCCAGCAGCTTGACAGGGAAGTCCTCCTATGGCTACACCTTC.

The V and J genes are TRBV3-1 (or the pseudogene TRBV3-2) and TRBJ1-1; D may be TRBD1 (5 bases). The CDR3 totals 15 residues. From germline, CDR1 is LGHDT and CDR2 YNNKEL (reference sequence). V was pared by 1 base and J by 0 bases, with 9 bases between. CDR3 nucleotide sequence: TGTGCCAGCAGCCAAGGGGGCCTCATGAACACTGAAGCTTTCTTT. Translating it yields CASSQGGLMNTEAFF.